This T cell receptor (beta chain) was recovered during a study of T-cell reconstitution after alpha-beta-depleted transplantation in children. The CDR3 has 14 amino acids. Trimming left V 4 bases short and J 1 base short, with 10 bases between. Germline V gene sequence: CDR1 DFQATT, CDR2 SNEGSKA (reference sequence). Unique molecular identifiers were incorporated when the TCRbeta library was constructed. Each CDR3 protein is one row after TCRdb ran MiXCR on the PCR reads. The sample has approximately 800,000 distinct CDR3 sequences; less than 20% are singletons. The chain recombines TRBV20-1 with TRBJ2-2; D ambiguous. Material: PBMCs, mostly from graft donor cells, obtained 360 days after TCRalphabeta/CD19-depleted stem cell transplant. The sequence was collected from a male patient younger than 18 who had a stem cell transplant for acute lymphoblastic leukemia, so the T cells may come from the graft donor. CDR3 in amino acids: CSAMVTENTGELFF. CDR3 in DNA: TGCAGTGCTATGGTCACAGAGAACACCGGGGAGCTGTTTTTT.